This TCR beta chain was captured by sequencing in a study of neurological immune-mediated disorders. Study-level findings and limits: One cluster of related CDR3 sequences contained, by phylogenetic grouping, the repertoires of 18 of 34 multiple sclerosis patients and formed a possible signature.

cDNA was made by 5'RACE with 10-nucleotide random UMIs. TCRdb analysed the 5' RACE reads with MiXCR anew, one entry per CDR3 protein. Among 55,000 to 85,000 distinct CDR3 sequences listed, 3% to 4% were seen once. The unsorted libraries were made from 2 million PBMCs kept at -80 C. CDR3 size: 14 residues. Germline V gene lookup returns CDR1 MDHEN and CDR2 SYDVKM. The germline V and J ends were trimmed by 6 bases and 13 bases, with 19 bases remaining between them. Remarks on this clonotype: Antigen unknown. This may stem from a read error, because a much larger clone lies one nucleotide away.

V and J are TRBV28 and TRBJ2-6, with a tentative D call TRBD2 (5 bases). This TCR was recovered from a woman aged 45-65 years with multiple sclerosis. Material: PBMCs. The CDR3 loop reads CASSPTGNVKVLTF. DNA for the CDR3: TGTGCCAGCAGCCCAACGGGAAATGTCAAAGTCCTGACTTTC.